Listed below are T cell receptor beta chains from one sample, sequenced in a study of cytomegalovirus exposure and HLA in healthy donors. Some clones are missing from TCRdb's copy, which holds only in-frame ones; the method was immunoSEQ multiplex PCR. The data hold 150,000 to 200,000 clones, with approximately 71% observed a single time. The sequenced sample was PBMCs. Receptor source: a man aged 25 to 45 in good health and CMV-seropositive. The conserved cysteine and the conserved F or W are not part of the CDR3 here. The order of the fields is V gene, CDR3 length, J gene, CDR3 protein.

v_call: TRBV28; cdr3_length: 12; j_call: TRBJ1-4; cdr3_aa: ASSLLDRDEKLF
v_call: TRBV6-4; cdr3_length: 14; j_call: TRBJ2-6; cdr3_aa: ASSASPGTGANVLT
v_call: TRBV2; cdr3_length: 9; j_call: TRBJ2-7; cdr3_aa: ASSVQYEQY
v_call: TRBV25-1; cdr3_length: 13; j_call: TRBJ2-5; cdr3_aa: ASSGGQQIQETQY
v_call: TRBV19; cdr3_length: 16; j_call: TRBJ2-2; cdr3_aa: ASSILGRGTPNTGELF
v_call: TRBV9; cdr3_length: 12; j_call: TRBJ2-1; cdr3_aa: ASSSRLARDEQF
v_call: TRBV7-3; cdr3_length: 13; j_call: TRBJ2-7; cdr3_aa: ASSLTMGQAYEQY
v_call: TRBV9; cdr3_length: 11; j_call: TRBJ2-1; cdr3_aa: ASSSRSLNEQF
v_call: TRBV7-2; cdr3_length: 13; j_call: .; cdr3_aa: ASSRTRVNRDEQY
v_call: TRBV5-6; cdr3_length: 12; j_call: TRBJ1-5; cdr3_aa: ASSLVGSNQPQH
v_call: TRBV27; cdr3_length: 11; j_call: TRBJ1-2; cdr3_aa: ASSHGQGYGYT
v_call: TRBV2; cdr3_length: 12; j_call: TRBJ1-2; cdr3_aa: ASSTNGQANGYT
v_call: TRBV10-3; cdr3_length: 10; j_call: TRBJ2-1; cdr3_aa: AISTLANEQF
v_call: TRBV10-2; cdr3_length: 13; j_call: TRBJ2-4; cdr3_aa: ASSEPNLGGNIQY
v_call: TRBV9; cdr3_length: 13; j_call: TRBJ1-4; cdr3_aa: ASSVAGTGVEKLF
v_call: TRBV27; cdr3_length: 12; j_call: TRBJ1-1; cdr3_aa: ASGLGPMNTEAF
v_call: TRBV20-1; cdr3_length: 9; j_call: TRBJ2-1; cdr3_aa: SAKQYNEQF
v_call: TRBV6-5; cdr3_length: 12; j_call: TRBJ1-2; cdr3_aa: ASKSTAIFYGYT
v_call: TRBV2; cdr3_length: 16; j_call: TRBJ2-5; cdr3_aa: ASSNPGGTGGLEETQY
v_call: TRBV9; cdr3_length: 14; j_call: TRBJ2-7; cdr3_aa: ASSGARQGAGNEQY
v_call: TRBV5-1; cdr3_length: 10; j_call: TRBJ1-1; cdr3_aa: ASREGGSEAF
v_call: TRBV2; cdr3_length: 13; j_call: TRBJ2-3; cdr3_aa: ASSPSGISTDTQY
v_call: TRBV4-1; cdr3_length: 14; j_call: TRBJ1-4; cdr3_aa: ASSQDEGTGWEKLF
v_call: TRBV4-1; cdr3_length: 13; j_call: TRBJ2-3; cdr3_aa: ASSPSGQGTDTQY
v_call: TRBV5-8; cdr3_length: 13; j_call: TRBJ2-7; cdr3_aa: ASSLLGQGAYEQY
v_call: TRBV9; cdr3_length: 13; j_call: TRBJ1-3; cdr3_aa: ASSDRQGPGNTIY
v_call: TRBV7-2; cdr3_length: 13; j_call: TRBJ2-7; cdr3_aa: ASSFLGVVAYEQY
v_call: TRBV14; cdr3_length: 14; j_call: TRBJ2-2; cdr3_aa: ASSQEEVYNTGELF
v_call: TRBV5-1; cdr3_length: 16; j_call: TRBJ2-7; cdr3_aa: ASSLGRDLAGGPYEQY
v_call: TRBV2; cdr3_length: 12; j_call: TRBJ1-4; cdr3_aa: ATTGTANNEKLF
v_call: TRBV6-6; cdr3_length: 11; j_call: TRBJ1-1; cdr3_aa: ASSYGPTTEAF
v_call: TRBV28; cdr3_length: 14; j_call: TRBJ2-7; cdr3_aa: ASSSSSGATFYEQY
v_call: TRBV7-9; cdr3_length: 17; j_call: TRBJ2-1; cdr3_aa: ASLLGGAGGPFPHNEQF
v_call: TRBV30; cdr3_length: 11; j_call: .; cdr3_aa: AWATWRTYEQY
v_call: TRBV15; cdr3_length: 14; j_call: TRBJ2-5; cdr3_aa: ATQANRAGGRETQY
v_call: TRBV11-3; cdr3_length: 14; j_call: TRBJ2-3; cdr3_aa: ASSLGVRESEDTQY
v_call: TRBV5-1; cdr3_length: 11; j_call: TRBJ2-7; cdr3_aa: ASSPTGVHEQY
v_call: TRBV18; cdr3_length: 12; j_call: TRBJ1-1; cdr3_aa: ASLTGVVSPEAF
v_call: TRBV2; cdr3_length: 11; j_call: TRBJ1-1; cdr3_aa: ASSQQGNTEAF
v_call: TRBV10-3; cdr3_length: 11; j_call: TRBJ2-1; cdr3_aa: AVGTDRYNEQF
v_call: TRBV7-8; cdr3_length: 12; j_call: TRBJ2-7; cdr3_aa: ASSLSSDSYEQY
v_call: TRBV10-2; cdr3_length: 13; j_call: TRBJ2-1; cdr3_aa: ASTDGAGGNNEQF
v_call: TRBV9; cdr3_length: 14; j_call: TRBJ2-3; cdr3_aa: ASSPLAGGNTDTQY
v_call: TRBV7-2; cdr3_length: 9; j_call: TRBJ2-1; cdr3_aa: ASSLLAGRF
v_call: TRBV14; cdr3_length: 12; j_call: TRBJ2-1; cdr3_aa: ASSPPGPGDEQF
v_call: TRBV6-6; cdr3_length: 13; j_call: TRBJ2-5; cdr3_aa: AISKTSGSGETQY
v_call: TRBV7-9; cdr3_length: 10; j_call: TRBJ1-5; cdr3_aa: ASSPGNQPQH
v_call: TRBV7-9; cdr3_length: 14; j_call: TRBJ2-3; cdr3_aa: ASSLGRAISTDTQY
v_call: TRBV9; cdr3_length: 14; j_call: TRBJ2-1; cdr3_aa: ASSPPGLNPPVEQF
v_call: TRBV5-1; cdr3_length: 15; j_call: TRBJ2-6; cdr3_aa: ASSLQGGNSGANVLT
v_call: TRBV6-1; cdr3_length: 15; j_call: TRBJ2-7; cdr3_aa: ASSEAPTLDSYYEQY
v_call: TRBV2; cdr3_length: 11; j_call: TRBJ1-1; cdr3_aa: ASSETAGAEAF
v_call: TRBV23-1; cdr3_length: 22; j_call: TRBJ2-7; cdr3_aa: ASSQSIANHSGTSGRRIPYEQY
v_call: TRBV11-2; cdr3_length: 11; j_call: TRBJ2-3; cdr3_aa: ASSFSGGDTQY
v_call: TRBV6-5; cdr3_length: 14; j_call: TRBJ2-1; cdr3_aa: ASSYSLAASYNEQF
v_call: TRBV5-4; cdr3_length: 9; j_call: .; cdr3_aa: ASSFGHEQY
v_call: TRBV6-5; cdr3_length: 12; j_call: TRBJ2-2; cdr3_aa: ASRRDSTTGELF
v_call: TRBV7-9; cdr3_length: 12; j_call: TRBJ2-1; cdr3_aa: ASSLAQGVNEQF
v_call: TRBV11-2; cdr3_length: 13; j_call: TRBJ2-1; cdr3_aa: ASSLSSGTYDEQF